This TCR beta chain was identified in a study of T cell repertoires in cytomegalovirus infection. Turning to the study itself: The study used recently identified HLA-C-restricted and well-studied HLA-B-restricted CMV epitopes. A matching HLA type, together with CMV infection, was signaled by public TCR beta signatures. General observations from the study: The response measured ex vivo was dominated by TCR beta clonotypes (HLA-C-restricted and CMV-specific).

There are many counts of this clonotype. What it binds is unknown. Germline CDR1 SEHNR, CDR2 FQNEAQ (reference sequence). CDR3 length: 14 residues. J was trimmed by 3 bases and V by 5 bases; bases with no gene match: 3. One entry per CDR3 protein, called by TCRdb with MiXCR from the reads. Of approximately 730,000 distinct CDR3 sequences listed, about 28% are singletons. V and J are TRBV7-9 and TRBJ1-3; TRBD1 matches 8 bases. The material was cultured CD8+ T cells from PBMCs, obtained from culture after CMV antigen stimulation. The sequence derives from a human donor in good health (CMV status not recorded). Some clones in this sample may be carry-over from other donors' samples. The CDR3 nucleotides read TGTGCCAGCAGCCTACAGGGGGATGGAAACACCATATATTTT. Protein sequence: CASSLQGDGNTIYF.